This T cell receptor (beta chain) was profiled in a study of CD8 T cells in ankylosing spondylitis. General study findings and limits: Disease-linked clones reportedly showed significant enrichment in matched ankylosing spondylitis synovial fluid. In peripheral blood, disease-linked CD8+ clones occurred at relatively low frequencies. Existing reports had already noted some motif variants in reactive arthritis synovial fluid and blood.

This clonotype is termed medium-sized. The antigen remains undetermined. Trimming removed 2 bases at V and 7 bases at J, with 9 bases between. The CDR3 sequence is 13 residues long. Making use of molecular barcodes, quantitative 5'-RACE generated TCR beta libraries. TCRdb analysed the 5' RACE reads with MiXCR anew, one entry per CDR3 protein. This table holds 200,000 to 300,000 distinct CDR3 sequences, more than 20% found once. The material sequenced was blood, either unsorted or a sorted T cell fraction (not recorded which). This TCR was recovered from a male donor with ankylosing spondylitis or in good health (not recorded which). The rearrangement uses TRBV12-3 or TRBV12-4 and TRBJ2-1; unclear D gene. CDR3: CASSLNRWNEQFF. CDR3 DNA: TGTGCCAGCAGTTTAAACAGATGGAATGAGCAGTTCTTC.